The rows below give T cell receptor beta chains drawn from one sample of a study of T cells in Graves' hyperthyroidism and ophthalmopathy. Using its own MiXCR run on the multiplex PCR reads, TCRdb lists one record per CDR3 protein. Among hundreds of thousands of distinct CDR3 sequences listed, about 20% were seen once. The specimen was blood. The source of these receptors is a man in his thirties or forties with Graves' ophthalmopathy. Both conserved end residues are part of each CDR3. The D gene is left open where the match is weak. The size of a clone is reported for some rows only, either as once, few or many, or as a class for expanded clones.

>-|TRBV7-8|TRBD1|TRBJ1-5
CASSSDRVTNQPQHF
TGTGCCAGCAGCTCCGACAGGGTCACTAATCAGCCCCAGCATTTT
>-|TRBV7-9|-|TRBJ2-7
CASSFRGLPYEQYF
TGTGCCAGCAGCTTCCGGGGGCTACCCTACGAGCAGTACTTC
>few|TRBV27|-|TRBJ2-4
CASSPTRPGELQYF
TGTGCCAGCAGTCCAACCCGGCCCGGGGAACTTCAGTACTTC
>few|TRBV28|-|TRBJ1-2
CASRPQGANYGYTF
TGTGCCAGCAGGCCTCAGGGAGCTAACTATGGCTACACCTTC
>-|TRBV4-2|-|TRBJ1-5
CASSQEAGSNQPQHF
TGTGCCAGCAGCCAAGAGGCGGGGAGCAATCAGCCCCAGCATTTT
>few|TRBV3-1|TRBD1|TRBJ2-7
CASSQHRGPWGEQYF
TGTGCCAGCAGCCAACACAGGGGGCCGTGGGGCGAGCAGTACTTC
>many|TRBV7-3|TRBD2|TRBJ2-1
CASSLRVSGHEQFF
TGTGCCAGCAGCTTACGGGTTAGCGGGCATGAGCAGTTCTTC
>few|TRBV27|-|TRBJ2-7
CASSNRTGYFTEQYF
TGTGCCAGCAGTAATCGAACAGGGTACTTTACCGAGCAGTACTTC
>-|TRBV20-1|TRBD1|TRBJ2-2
CSATRGQPTNTGEPFF
TGCAGTGCTACCCGGGGACAGCCAACGAACACCGGGGAGCCGTTTTTT
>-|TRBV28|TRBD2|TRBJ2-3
CATLPAGDTDTQYF
TGTGCCACCCTCCCAGCGGGAGACACAGATACGCAGTATTTT
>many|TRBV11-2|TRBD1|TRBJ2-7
CASSTKPGQGYEQYF
TGTGCCAGCAGCACGAAACCGGGACAGGGGTACGAGCAGTACTTC
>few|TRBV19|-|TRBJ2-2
CASSIGGANTGELFF
TGTGCCAGTAGTATCGGAGGGGCGAACACCGGGGAGCTGTTTTTT
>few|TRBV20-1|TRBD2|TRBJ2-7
CSARAHGTSGSSYEQYF
TGCAGTGCTAGAGCCCATGGGACTAGCGGGAGCTCCTACGAGCAGTACTTC
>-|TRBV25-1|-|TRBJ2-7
CASSEVLQGSYEQYF
TGTGCCAGCAGTGAAGTTTTACAGGGATCCTACGAGCAGTACTTC
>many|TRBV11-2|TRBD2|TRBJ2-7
CASSLRSSGDEQYF
TGTGCCAGCAGCTTACGGTCTAGCGGGGACGAGCAGTACTTC
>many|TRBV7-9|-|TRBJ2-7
CASSHRDGSYEQYF
TGTGCCAGCAGCCACCGGGACGGGTCCTACGAGCAGTACTTC
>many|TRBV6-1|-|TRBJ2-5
CASSFGEGTRPQYF
TGTGCCAGCAGCTTCGGCGAAGGGACGAGACCCCAGTACTTC
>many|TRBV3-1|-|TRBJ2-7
CASSQGATAKQYF
TGTGCCAGCAGCCAAGGAGCTACGGCAAAGCAGTACTTC
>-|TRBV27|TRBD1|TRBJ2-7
CASSHRQGYEQYF
TGTGCCAGCAGTCACAGACAGGGTTACGAGCAGTACTTC
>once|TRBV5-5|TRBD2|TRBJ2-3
CASSLSGRTPDTQYF
TGTGCCAGCAGCCTGAGCGGGAGGACTCCAGATACGCAGTATTTT
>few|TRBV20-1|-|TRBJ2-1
CSAGESGSYNEQFF
TGCAGTGCTGGCGAAAGCGGTTCCTACAATGAGCAGTTCTTC
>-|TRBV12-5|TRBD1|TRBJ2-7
CASGIGVGQGVYEQYF
TGTGCTAGTGGTATTGGTGTCGGTCAGGGGGTGTACGAGCAGTACTTC
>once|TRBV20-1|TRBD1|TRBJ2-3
CSARDTGTGAFSQYF
TGCAGTGCTAGAGACACCGGGACAGGGGCCTTTTCGCAGTATTTT
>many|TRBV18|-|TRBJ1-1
CASSPGAMNTEAFF
TGTGCCAGCTCACCGGGGGCTATGAACACTGAAGCTTTCTTT
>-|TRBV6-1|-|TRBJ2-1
CASSGQFNEQFF
TGTGCCAGCAGTGGACAATTCAATGAGCAGTTCTTC
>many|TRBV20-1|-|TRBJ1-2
CSARAFVGGDGYTF
TGCAGTGCTAGAGCGTTCGTCGGGGGCGATGGCTACACCTTC
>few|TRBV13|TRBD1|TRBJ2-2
CASSSRKQGAGELFF
TGTGCCAGCAGCTCGAGGAAACAGGGGGCCGGGGAGCTGTTTTTT